This T cell receptor (beta chain) was observed in a study of cytomegalovirus exposure and HLA in healthy donors. Primers included in the PCR were 60 Vbeta and 13 Jbeta primers. Only in-frame clones appear in the TCRdb table, and some are missing; sequencing was by immunoSEQ multiplex PCR. The repertoire holds 150,000 or so clones, with approximately 84% as singletons. The germline CDR1 and CDR2 sequences are SGHRS and YFSETQ. V was cut by 0 bases and J by 1 base, with 10 bases left in between. The CDR3 is 16 residues long. A few counts support this clone. The sample taken for sequencing was PBMCs. This chain connects TRBV5-1 to TRBJ2-2; no definite D call. This sequence was found in a woman aged 40 to 50 in good health and CMV-seropositive. Here the CDR3 reads CASSLGWSLNTGELFF. DNA of the CDR3: TGCGCCAGCAGCTTGGGTTGGAGCCTGAACACCGGGGAGCTGTTTTTT.